The rows below give T cell receptor beta chains drawn from one sample of a study of cytotoxic CD8 clonotypes in ibrutinib-treated CLL. Generated by immunoSEQ multiplex PCR, the TCRdb table keeps only in-frame clones and is missing some. The profile shows some 130,000 clones, roughly 88% of them singletons. Sequenced material: PBMCs, taken after 24 months of ibrutinib treatment. The receptors shown here come from a human donor with chronic lymphocytic leukemia. The CDR3 runs from the conserved cysteine through the conserved F or W. The order of the fields is V gene, D gene, clone size, J gene, CDR3 DNA, CDR3 protein. D genes are given only for firm matches. Size is omitted from some rows. Given values are once, few, many or a class for expanded clones.

>TRBV28|-|-|TRBJ1-1
TGTGCCAGCACCTCTATTTACAGCGAAGCTTTCTTT
CASTSIYSEAFF
>TRBV5-4|TRBD2|-|TRBJ2-1
TGTGCCAGCAGCTTTCCGGGGGGGCTGGGGAATGAGCAGTTCTTC
CASSFPGGLGNEQFF
>TRBV29-1|TRBD1|-|TRBJ2-5
TGCAGCGTTGGACAGGGGCAAGAGACCCAGTACTTC
CSVGQGQETQYF
>TRBV4-1|-|-|TRBJ1-4
TGCGCCAGCAGCCAAGATTACTGGCAGGGGCTAGAAAAACTGTTTTTT
CASSQDYWQGLEKLFF
>TRBV11-3|-|-|TRBJ1-2
TGTGCCAGCAGCTTAGTCGCAGGGACAAACTATGGCTACACCTTC
CASSLVAGTNYGYTF
>TRBV11-2|-|few|TRBJ2-1
TGTGCCAGCAGCCCGGCCAGAATCCTAGAAGAGCAGTTCTTC
CASSPARILEEQFF
>TRBV9|TRBD1|-|TRBJ2-7
TGTGCCAGCAGCCCTCGGGACAGGGCTAACGAGCAGTACTTC
CASSPRDRANEQYF
>TRBV6-6|TRBD1|-|TRBJ1-5
TGTGCCAGCAGTTACTCTGACAGGGGGCAAAATCAGCCCCAGCATTTT
CASSYSDRGQNQPQHF
>TRBV28|-|few|TRBJ1-6
TGTGCCAGCAGTTTGGGGTCAGGGGTAGGAGGATCACCCCTCCACTTT
CASSLGSGVGGSPLHF
>TRBV29-1|TRBD2|-|TRBJ2-7
TGCAGCGTTGATGCGGGGGGGGCTTTCTCCTACGAGCAGTACTTC
CSVDAGGAFSYEQYF
>TRBV19|TRBD1|-|TRBJ1-1
TGTGCCAGTAGTCCCACCACAGGGGGCAGAACTGAAGCTTTCTTT
CASSPTTGGRTEAFF
>TRBV28|TRBD2|-|TRBJ2-3
TGTGCCAGCAGGGGGACTAGCGGGGGAACAGATACGCAGTATTTT
CASRGTSGGTDTQYF
>TRBV19|-|-|TRBJ2-6
TGTGCCAGTAGTCCCTCGGGTATGCAGCCCCTAGGGTCTGGGGCCAACGTCCTGACTTTC
CASSPSGMQPLGSGANVLTF
>TRBV4-3|-|-|TRBJ1-5
TGCGCCAGCAGCCAAGATCTGGACTCCTATAGCAATCAGCCCCAGCATTTT
CASSQDLDSYSNQPQHF
>TRBV7-8|-|once|TRBJ1-2
TGTGCCAGCAGCTCACGTACGGGGAACTATGGCTACACCTTC
CASSSRTGNYGYTF
>TRBV29-1|-|few|TRBJ1-2
TGCAGCGTTGAATGGGGGGTAGGCTACACCTTC
CSVEWGVGYTF
>TRBV30|TRBD2|-|TRBJ2-7
TGTGCCTCCGACCCCCGGGGGGGCTACGAGCAGTACTTC
CASDPRGGYEQYF
>TRBV4-1|-|-|TRBJ2-3
TGCGCCAGCAGCACACGGACCCCCCGGGGAAGTTCCAACGCAGATACGCAGTATTTT
CASSTRTPRGSSNADTQYF
>TRBV6-5|TRBD2|-|TRBJ2-1
TGTGCCCCGTCTAGCGGGAGGGGCGCGAATGAGCAGTTCTTC
CAPSSGRGANEQFF
>TRBV4-1|-|-|TRBJ1-1
TGCGCCAGCAGCCAAGCTAGACGGGGAATAGGGACTGAAGCTTTCTTT
CASSQARRGIGTEAFF
>TRBV4-1|-|-|TRBJ2-7
TGCGCCAGCAGCCTAGAGATTAGCTCCTACGAGCAGTACTTC
CASSLEISSYEQYF
>TRBV7-2|TRBD2|-|TRBJ2-7
TGTGCCAGCAGCTTATCGGGGTTAGCGGGAGCATACGAGCAGTACTTC
CASSLSGLAGAYEQYF
>TRBV27|-|-|TRBJ2-7
TGTGCCAGTTCCGGGAGACCCAACGAGCAGTACTTC
CASSGRPNEQYF